This T cell receptor (beta chain) was captured by sequencing in a study of cytomegalovirus exposure and HLA in healthy donors. PCR amplification relied on 60 Vbeta primers (plus 13 Jbeta primers). Sequencing was performed with immunoSEQ multiplex PCR; in TCRdb, only in-frame clones are kept and a portion is missing. The repertoire consists of roughly 160,000 clones, with 80% to 85% occurring once and the leading ten covering more than 1%. Note on this clone: As yet, its antigen is unknown.

Broader study findings: Exclusion applied to some V segments, including TRBV6-2 and TRBV6-3, as they were indistinguishable. According to reports, the classifier identified cytomegalovirus status with high specificity and sensitivity. Usually a TCR sequence was rare, but some public TCRs were found in many donors. A cluster of highly shared sequence variants was likely a sequencing artifact.

Trimming removed 7 bases from V and 4 bases from J; junction bases left unmatched: 7. Looked up from germline, CDR1 is SGHRS and CDR2 is YFSETQ. The CDR3 is 14 residues long. What was sequenced was PBMCs. This clonotype originated in a boy between 2 and 10 years old in good health and CMV-seronegative. This rearrangement joins TRBV5-1 to TRBJ1-1; 10 nucleotides line up with TRBD1. CDR3 sequence (DNA): TGCGCCAGCGGGGGGACAGGGGCGATCACTGAAGCTTTCTTT. Its protein product is CASGGTGAITEAFF.